The source of this TCR beta chain is a study of T cell responses to AZD1222 COVID-19 vaccine. For the study at large: Both about-4-week and about-12-week second-dose recipients were combined.

The repertoire was sequenced with immunoSEQ multiplex PCR; TCRdb's copy has only in-frame clones and lacks some. The table includes approximately 110,000 clones, more than 75% detected once. The CDR3 loop spans 13 amino acids. Germline V gene lookup returns CDR1 SGHDN and CDR2 FVKESK. The ends were cut back, 0 bases at V and 5 bases at J, with 7 bases in the middle. The sequencing used peripheral blood, collected on day 0 of AZD1222 vaccination. This chain links TRBV14 with TRBJ2-5; D call uncertain. The receptor was isolated from an adult in good health. CDR3 nucleotide sequence: TGTGCCAGCAGCCAAGATCTTGAGGAGACCCAGTACTTC. This gives the protein CASSQDLEETQYF.